This T cell receptor (beta chain) derives from a study of read filtering for tumor transcriptome and immune sequencing. At the level of the study: TCR-mapped reads were about 4.05 to 10.27 million with IR-seq versus 85 to 1273 with RNA-seq.

The library was built from 400 to 500 ng RNA with molecular barcoded adaptors for alpha/delta and beta/gamma chains. TCRdb reprocessed the reads with MiXCR, giving one entry per CDR3 protein. Found here are 48,000 or so distinct CDR3 sequences, approximately 18% of them singletons; the top ten hold 15%. V was shortened by 5 bases and J by 5 bases, with 16 bases between the two germline ends. The CDR3 has 15 residues. The germline CDR1 and CDR2 sequences are SGHTA and FQGTGA. This clonotype was counted at least ten times. This chain joins TRBV7-3 and TRBJ2-1; D gene ambiguous. The sequencing input was a population of CD138-negative cells sorted from bone marrow. The sequence was collected from a donor aged 40 or over with multiple myeloma. CDR3 region: CASSPSGLADNEQFF. The CDR3 DNA is TGTGCCAGCAGCCCCTCGGGTCTGGCAGACAATGAGCAGTTCTTC.